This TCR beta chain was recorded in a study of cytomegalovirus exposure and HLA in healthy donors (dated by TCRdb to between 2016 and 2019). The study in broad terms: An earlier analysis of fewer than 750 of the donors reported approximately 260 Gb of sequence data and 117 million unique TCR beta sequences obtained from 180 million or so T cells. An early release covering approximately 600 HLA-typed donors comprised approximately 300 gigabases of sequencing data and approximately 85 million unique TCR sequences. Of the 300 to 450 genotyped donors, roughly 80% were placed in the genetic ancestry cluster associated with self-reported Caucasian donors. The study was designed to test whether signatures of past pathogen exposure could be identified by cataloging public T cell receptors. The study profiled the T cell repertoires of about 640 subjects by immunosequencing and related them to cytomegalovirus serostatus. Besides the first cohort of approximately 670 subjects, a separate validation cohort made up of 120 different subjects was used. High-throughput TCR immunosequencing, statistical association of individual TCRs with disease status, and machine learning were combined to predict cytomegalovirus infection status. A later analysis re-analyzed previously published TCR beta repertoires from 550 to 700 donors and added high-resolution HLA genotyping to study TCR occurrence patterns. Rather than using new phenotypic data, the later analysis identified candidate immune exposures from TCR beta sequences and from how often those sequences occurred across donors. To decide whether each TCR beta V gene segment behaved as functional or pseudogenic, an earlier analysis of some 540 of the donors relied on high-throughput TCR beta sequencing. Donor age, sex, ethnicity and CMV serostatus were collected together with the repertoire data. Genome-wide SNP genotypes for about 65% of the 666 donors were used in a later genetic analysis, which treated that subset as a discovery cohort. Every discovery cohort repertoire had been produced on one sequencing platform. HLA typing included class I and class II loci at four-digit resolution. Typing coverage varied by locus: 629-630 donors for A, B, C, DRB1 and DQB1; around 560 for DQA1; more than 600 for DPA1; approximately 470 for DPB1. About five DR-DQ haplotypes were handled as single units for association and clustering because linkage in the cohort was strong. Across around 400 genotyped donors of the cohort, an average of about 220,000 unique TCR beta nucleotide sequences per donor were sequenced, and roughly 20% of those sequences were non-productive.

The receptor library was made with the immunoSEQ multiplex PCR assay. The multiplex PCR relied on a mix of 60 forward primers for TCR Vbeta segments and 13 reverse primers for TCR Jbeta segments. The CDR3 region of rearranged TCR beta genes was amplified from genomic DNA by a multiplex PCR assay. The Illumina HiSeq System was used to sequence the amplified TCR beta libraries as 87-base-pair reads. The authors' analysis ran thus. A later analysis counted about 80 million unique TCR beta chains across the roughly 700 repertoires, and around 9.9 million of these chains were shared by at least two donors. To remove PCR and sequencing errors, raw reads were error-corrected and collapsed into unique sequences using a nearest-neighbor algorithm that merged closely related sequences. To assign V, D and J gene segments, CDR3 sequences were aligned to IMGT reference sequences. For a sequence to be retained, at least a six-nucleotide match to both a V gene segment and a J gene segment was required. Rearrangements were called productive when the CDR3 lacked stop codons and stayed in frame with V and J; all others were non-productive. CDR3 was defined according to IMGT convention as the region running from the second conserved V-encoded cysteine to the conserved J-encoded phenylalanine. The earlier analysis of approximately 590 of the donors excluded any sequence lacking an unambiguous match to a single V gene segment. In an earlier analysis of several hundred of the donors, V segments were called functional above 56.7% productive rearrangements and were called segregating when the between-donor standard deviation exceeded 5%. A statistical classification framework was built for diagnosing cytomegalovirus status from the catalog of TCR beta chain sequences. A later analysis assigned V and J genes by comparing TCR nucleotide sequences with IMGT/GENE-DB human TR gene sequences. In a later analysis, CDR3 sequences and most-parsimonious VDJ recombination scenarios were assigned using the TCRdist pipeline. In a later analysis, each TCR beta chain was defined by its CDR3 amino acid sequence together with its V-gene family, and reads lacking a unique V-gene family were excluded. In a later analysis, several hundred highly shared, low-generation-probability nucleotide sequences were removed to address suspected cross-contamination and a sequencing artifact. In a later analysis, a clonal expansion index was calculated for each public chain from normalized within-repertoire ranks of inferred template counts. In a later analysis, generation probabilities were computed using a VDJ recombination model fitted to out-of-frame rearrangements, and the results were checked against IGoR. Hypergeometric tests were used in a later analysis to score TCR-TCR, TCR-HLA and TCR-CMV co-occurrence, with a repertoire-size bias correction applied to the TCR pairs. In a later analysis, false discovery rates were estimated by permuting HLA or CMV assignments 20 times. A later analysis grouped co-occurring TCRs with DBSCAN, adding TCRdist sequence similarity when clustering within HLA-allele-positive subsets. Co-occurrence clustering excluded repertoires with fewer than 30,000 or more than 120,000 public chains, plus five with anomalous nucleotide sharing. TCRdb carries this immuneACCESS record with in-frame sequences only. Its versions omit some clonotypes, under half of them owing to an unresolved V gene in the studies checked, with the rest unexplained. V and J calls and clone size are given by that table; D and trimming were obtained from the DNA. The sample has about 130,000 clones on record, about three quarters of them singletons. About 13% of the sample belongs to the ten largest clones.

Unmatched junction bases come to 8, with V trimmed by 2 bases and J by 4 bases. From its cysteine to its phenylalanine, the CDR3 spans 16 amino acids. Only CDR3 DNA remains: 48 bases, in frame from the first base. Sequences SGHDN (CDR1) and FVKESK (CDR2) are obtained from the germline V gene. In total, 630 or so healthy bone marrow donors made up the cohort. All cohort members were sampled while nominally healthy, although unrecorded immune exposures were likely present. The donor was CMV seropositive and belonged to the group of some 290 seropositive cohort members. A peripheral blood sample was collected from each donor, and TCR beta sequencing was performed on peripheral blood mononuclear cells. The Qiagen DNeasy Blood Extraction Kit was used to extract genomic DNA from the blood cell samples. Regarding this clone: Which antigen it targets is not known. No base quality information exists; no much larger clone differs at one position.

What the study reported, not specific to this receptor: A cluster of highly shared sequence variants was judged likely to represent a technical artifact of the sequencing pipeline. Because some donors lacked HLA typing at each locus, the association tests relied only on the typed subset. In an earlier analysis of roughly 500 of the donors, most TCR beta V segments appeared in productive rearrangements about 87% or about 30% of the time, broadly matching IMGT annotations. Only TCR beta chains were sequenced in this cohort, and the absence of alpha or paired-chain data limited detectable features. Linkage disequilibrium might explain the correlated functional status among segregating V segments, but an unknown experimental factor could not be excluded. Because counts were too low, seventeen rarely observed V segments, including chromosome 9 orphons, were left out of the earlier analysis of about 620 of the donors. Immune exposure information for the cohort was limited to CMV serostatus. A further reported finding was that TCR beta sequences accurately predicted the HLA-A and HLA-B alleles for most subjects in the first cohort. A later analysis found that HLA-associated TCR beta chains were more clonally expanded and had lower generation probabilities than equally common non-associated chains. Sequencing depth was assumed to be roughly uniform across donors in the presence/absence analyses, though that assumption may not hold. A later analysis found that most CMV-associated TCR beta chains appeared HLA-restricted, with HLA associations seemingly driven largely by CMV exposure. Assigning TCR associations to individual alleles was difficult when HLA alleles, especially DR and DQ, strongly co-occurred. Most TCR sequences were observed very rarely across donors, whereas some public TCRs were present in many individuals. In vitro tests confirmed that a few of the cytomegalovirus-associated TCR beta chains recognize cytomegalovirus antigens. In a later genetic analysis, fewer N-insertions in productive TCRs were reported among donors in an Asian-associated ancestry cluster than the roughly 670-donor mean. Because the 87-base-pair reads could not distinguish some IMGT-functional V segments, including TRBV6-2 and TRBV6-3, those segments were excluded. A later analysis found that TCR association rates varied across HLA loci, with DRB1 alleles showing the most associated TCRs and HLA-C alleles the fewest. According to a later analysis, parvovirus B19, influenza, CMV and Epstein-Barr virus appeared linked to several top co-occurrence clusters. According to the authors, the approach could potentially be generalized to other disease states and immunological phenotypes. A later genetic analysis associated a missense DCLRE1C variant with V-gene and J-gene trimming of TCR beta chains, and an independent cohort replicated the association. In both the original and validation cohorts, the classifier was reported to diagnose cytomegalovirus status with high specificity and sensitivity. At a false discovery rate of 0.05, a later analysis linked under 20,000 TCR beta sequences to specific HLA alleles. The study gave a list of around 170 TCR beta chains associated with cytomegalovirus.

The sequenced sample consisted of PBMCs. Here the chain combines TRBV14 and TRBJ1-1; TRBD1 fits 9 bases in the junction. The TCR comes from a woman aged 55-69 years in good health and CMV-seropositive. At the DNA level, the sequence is TGTGCCAGCAGCCAACACGAACAGGGGGCGAGCACTGAAGCTTTCTTT. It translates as CASSQHEQGASTEAFF.